This T cell receptor (beta chain) was sequenced during a study of healthy donors' naive CD4 and CD8 T cells. TCR libraries were built from 400 to 650 ng of total RNA by linear amplification. TCRdb ran MiXCR on the reads and lists one entry per CDR3 protein. The sample lists about 200,000 distinct CDR3 sequences; 65% to 75% were seen once. The CDR3 loop spans 15 amino acids. V was pared by 4 bases and J by 2 bases, with 5 bases of the junction left unmatched. Per germline, CDR1 LNHDA and CDR2 SQIVND (reference sequence). For this clonotype: Its antigen is unknown.

Findings and caveats of the study: Most V and J genes were reportedly biased between naive CD4+ and CD8+ cells.

Sorting defined naive CD4+ as CD4+CD8-CD45RO-CD45RA+ and naive CD8+ as CD8+CD4-CD45RA+CD27bright. The chain combines TRBV19 with TRBJ2-1; 7 nucleotides align to TRBD1. The sequencing sample was made of naive CD4+ and CD8+ T cells sorted from blood, pooled from several donors. The sequence was obtained from a pool of human donors in good health; the sample pools cells from several healthy donors. DNA of the CDR3: TGTGCCAGTAGTACCGACAGGGTCACCTACAATGAGCAGTTCTTC. Its protein is CASSTDRVTYNEQFF.